This T cell receptor (beta chain) was captured by sequencing in a study of blood T cell repertoires in COVID-19. Produced via immunoSEQ multiplex PCR; TCRdb's table is partial and in-frame only. In the table there are roughly 71,000 clones, around 80% of which are singletons. This clonotype originated in a man aged 70 or older who had recovered from COVID-19. The source material was peripheral blood.

Here the CDR3 DNA reads TGTGCCAGTGCCGGCCGGGACAGGACCTACGAGCAGTACTTC. Translated, it gives CASAGRDRTYEQYF. The chain carries TRBV19 and TRBJ2-7; 8 nucleotides match TRBD1. The CDR3 loop spans 14 amino acids. The germline V gene has CDR1 LNHDA and CDR2 SQIVND (reference sequence). V shed 8 bases, J shed 2 bases, and the junction held 8 bases outside the gene matches.